These T cell receptor beta chains were read from a single sample in a study of blood T cell repertoires in COVID-19. The protocol was immunoSEQ multiplex PCR, while the TCRdb copy is restricted to in-frame clones and leaves out a portion. The sample holds around 100,000 clones, 75% to 90% seen once. Sample: peripheral blood. The origin of the receptors is a man between 60 and 75 years old with COVID-19, enrolled during active disease. Each CDR3 is given with its conserved first and last residue. The order of the fields is D gene, V gene, CDR3 length, clone size, J gene, CDR3 DNA, CDR3 protein. A D gene is named only where the DNA matches it firmly. Clone size is given for some rows only: seen once, a few or many times, or a class if the clone is expanded.

D: NA; V: TRBV12-3/TRBV12-4; length: 13; size: once; J: TRBJ2-7; DNA: TGTGCCAGCAGCTCCCCGACAGTTTACGAGCAGTACTTC; CDR3: CASSSPTVYEQYF
D: NA; V: TRBV29-1; length: 15; size: NA; J: TRBJ1-2; DNA: TGCAGCGTTGAGTCCCAGGGTTCGATTAACTCTGGCTACACCTTC; CDR3: CSVESQGSINSGYTF
D: NA; V: TRBV6-5; length: 15; size: NA; J: TRBJ2-2; DNA: TGTGCCAGCAGTTTCAGGTTCGCGAACACCGGGGAGCTGTTTTTT; CDR3: CASSFRFANTGELFF
D: NA; V: TRBV6-6; length: 14; size: NA; J: TRBJ1-1; DNA: TGTGCCAGCAGTCCGGAACAGGGTCCCACTGAAGCTTTCTTT; CDR3: CASSPEQGPTEAFF
D: TRBD1; V: TRBV9; length: 16; size: NA; J: TRBJ2-2; DNA: TGTGCCAGCAGCACTCGGGACAGGCCTAACACCGGGGAGCTGTTTTTT; CDR3: CASSTRDRPNTGELFF
D: TRBD1; V: TRBV29-1; length: 16; size: NA; J: TRBJ1-2; DNA: TGCAGCGTTGAACGAAGTCCCGGGACAGGGGACTATGGCTACACCTTC; CDR3: CSVERSPGTGDYGYTF
D: NA; V: TRBV12-3/TRBV12-4; length: 11; size: NA; J: TRBJ2-7; DNA: TGTGCCAGCAGTTCCAATTACGAGCAGTACTTC; CDR3: CASSSNYEQYF
D: NA; V: TRBV7-2; length: 14; size: NA; J: TRBJ1-1; DNA: TGTGCCAGCAGCCTGGACGGGGGGAACACTGAAGCTTTCTTT; CDR3: CASSLDGGNTEAFF
D: NA; V: TRBV7-9; length: 14; size: few; J: TRBJ1-5; DNA: TGTGCCAGCAGCTTTGGAGGTGCTAGCGGGCCCCAGCATTTT; CDR3: CASSFGGASGPQHF
D: NA; V: TRBV7-9; length: 15; size: NA; J: TRBJ2-1; DNA: TGTGCCAGCAGCTTAGGTATTGTAGCGAGGAATGAGCAGTTCTTC; CDR3: CASSLGIVARNEQFF
D: NA; V: TRBV9; length: 15; size: NA; J: TRBJ2-7; DNA: TGTGCCAGCAGCGTATCTCCAGACAGTTCCTACGAGCAGTACTTC; CDR3: CASSVSPDSSYEQYF
D: TRBD1; V: TRBV9; length: 16; size: NA; J: TRBJ2-1; DNA: TGTGCCAGCCCTCCCTCACACAGGGGGCCGTACAATGAGCAGTTCTTC; CDR3: CASPPSHRGPYNEQFF
D: NA; V: TRBV19; length: 12; size: few; J: TRBJ1-2; DNA: TGTGCCAGTAGTATAGACAGGGATGGCTACACCTTC; CDR3: CASSIDRDGYTF
D: NA; V: TRBV7-6; length: 17; size: NA; J: TRBJ2-2; DNA: TGTGCCAGCAGCTTAGTTCCCCCGACTAGTCGCACCGGGGAGCTGTTTTTT; CDR3: CASSLVPPTSRTGELFF
D: NA; V: TRBV28; length: 14; size: NA; J: TRBJ2-1; DNA: TGTGCCAGCCATCGGGCAGGGGTTCGCAATGAGCAGTTCTTC; CDR3: CASHRAGVRNEQFF
D: NA; V: TRBV19; length: 13; size: NA; J: TRBJ2-2; DNA: TGTGCCAGTACCGTTAGCCGAGCCGGGGAGCTGTTTTTT; CDR3: CASTVSRAGELFF
D: NA; V: TRBV3-1/TRBV3-2; length: 14; size: NA; J: TRBJ1-1; DNA: TGTGCCAGCAGCCAAGAACAGCTGAACACTGAAGCTTTCTTT; CDR3: CASSQEQLNTEAFF
D: NA; V: TRBV10-1; length: 13; size: NA; J: TRBJ2-1; DNA: TGCGCCAGCGGTGGTAGTGGGGCCTTTGAGCAGTTCTTC; CDR3: CASGGSGAFEQFF
D: NA; V: TRBV4-1; length: 15; size: NA; J: TRBJ1-2; DNA: TGCGCCAGCAGCCAATCCGTAGGGGGATTCTATGGCTACACCTTC; CDR3: CASSQSVGGFYGYTF
D: NA; V: TRBV7-9; length: 14; size: NA; J: TRBJ1-3; DNA: TGTGCCACCTTTAAAAGCCCGGTTGGAAACACCATATATTTT; CDR3: CATFKSPVGNTIYF
D: NA; V: TRBV24-1; length: 14; size: NA; J: TRBJ2-3; DNA: TGTGCCACCAGTGACCTGGAGGCTGCAGATACGCAGTATTTT; CDR3: CATSDLEAADTQYF
D: NA; V: TRBV19; length: 15; size: NA; J: TRBJ1-4; DNA: TGTGCCAGTAGTACCCAGACAGGCGTTCGCGAAAAACTGTTTTTT; CDR3: CASSTQTGVREKLFF
D: NA; V: TRBV11-3; length: 14; size: NA; J: TRBJ2-1; DNA: TGTGCCAGCAGCTTATCAGGGGTCTACAATGAGCAGTTCTTC; CDR3: CASSLSGVYNEQFF
D: TRBD1; V: TRBV12-5; length: 17; size: NA; J: TRBJ1-1; DNA: TGTGCTAGTGGTTTGGCTCCCCCGGGACAGGGCTACACTGAAGCTTTCTTT; CDR3: CASGLAPPGQGYTEAFF
D: TRBD2; V: TRBV29-1; length: 15; size: NA; J: TRBJ2-2; DNA: TGCAGCGTTGAAGGAGCGGGAGAGGGCACCGGGGAGCTGTTTTTT; CDR3: CSVEGAGEGTGELFF
D: TRBD2; V: TRBV5-1; length: 19; size: NA; J: TRBJ2-1; DNA: TGCGCCAGCAGCATCGCCGGGACTAGCGGTCTGAGCTCCTACAATGAGCAGTTCTTC; CDR3: CASSIAGTSGLSSYNEQFF
D: NA; V: TRBV25-1; length: 14; size: NA; J: TRBJ1-5; DNA: TGTGCCAGCAGTGTTGGGACATCCTATCAGCCCCAGCATTTT; CDR3: CASSVGTSYQPQHF
D: TRBD1; V: TRBV5-6; length: 16; size: NA; J: TRBJ1-2; DNA: TGTGCCAGCAGCCTCACCGGGACAGGGCCCCACTATGGCTACACCTTC; CDR3: CASSLTGTGPHYGYTF
D: TRBD1; V: TRBV5-4; length: 15; size: NA; J: TRBJ2-7; DNA: TGTGCCAGCAGCTTTGGTGGGACAGGGGTCTACGAGCAGTACTTC; CDR3: CASSFGGTGVYEQYF
D: NA; V: TRBV9; length: 15; size: NA; J: TRBJ1-6; DNA: TGTGCCAGCAGCTCCGAAGGGGTTTATAATTCACCCCTCCACTTT; CDR3: CASSSEGVYNSPLHF
D: NA; V: TRBV27; length: 16; size: NA; J: TRBJ2-1; DNA: TGTGCCAGCAGTGTCCCCGGAAGGAGGGTATACAATGAGCAGTTCTTC; CDR3: CASSVPGRRVYNEQFF
D: NA; V: TRBV6-2/TRBV6-3; length: 13; size: NA; J: TRBJ2-7; DNA: TGTGCCAGCAGTTATCGTATATTCTACGAGCAGTACTTC; CDR3: CASSYRIFYEQYF
D: TRBD2; V: TRBV6-4; length: 15; size: NA; J: TRBJ2-1; DNA: TGTGCCAGCAGCCGGGCGGTAGCGGGAGTAAATGAGCAGTTCTTC; CDR3: CASSRAVAGVNEQFF
D: NA; V: TRBV10-3; length: 12; size: NA; J: TRBJ1-1; DNA: TGTGCCATCAGTGAGTCGGGACAAGAAGCTTTCTTT; CDR3: CAISESGQEAFF
D: NA; V: TRBV6-5; length: 15; size: many; J: TRBJ1-1; DNA: TGTGCCAGCGTTTCCGGGACAACCCTGAACACTGAAGCTTTCTTT; CDR3: CASVSGTTLNTEAFF